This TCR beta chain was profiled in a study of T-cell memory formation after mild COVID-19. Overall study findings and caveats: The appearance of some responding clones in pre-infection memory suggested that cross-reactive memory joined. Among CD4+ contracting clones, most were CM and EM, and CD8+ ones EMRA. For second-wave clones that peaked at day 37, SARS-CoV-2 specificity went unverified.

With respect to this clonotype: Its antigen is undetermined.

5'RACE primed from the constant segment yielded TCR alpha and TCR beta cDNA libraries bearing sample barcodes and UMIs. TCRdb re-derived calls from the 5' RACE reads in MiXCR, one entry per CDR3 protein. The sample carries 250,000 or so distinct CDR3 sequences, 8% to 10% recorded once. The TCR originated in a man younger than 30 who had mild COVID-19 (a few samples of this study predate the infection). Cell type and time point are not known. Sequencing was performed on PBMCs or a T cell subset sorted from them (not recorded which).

The CDR3 sequence: CASSRQADSLSGGEQFF. CDR3 bases: TGTGCCAGCAGCCGCCAAGCCGACAGTCTATCAGGGGGTGAGCAGTTCTTC. The chain carries TRBV14 and TRBJ2-1; TRBD1 matches 7 bases. The V gene end was trimmed by 4 bases and the J gene end by 9 bases; junction bases not matched to a gene: 18. The CDR3 sequence is 17 residues long. Per germline, CDR1 SGHDN and CDR2 FVKESK. Looking up the rest from reference TRBV14 and TRBJ2-1 gives the full variable domain: EAGVTQFPSHSVIEKGQTVTLRCDPISGHDNLYWYRRVMGKEIKFLLHFVKESKQDESGMPNNRFLAERTGGTYSTLKVQPAELEDSGVYFCASSRQADSLSGGEQFFGPGTRLTVL.